One T cell receptor beta chain is described in this entry. Its binding antigen is unknown. No base qualities exist here, and no much larger clone lies one base off it. The sample originates from a study of cytomegalovirus exposure and HLA in healthy donors (dated by TCRdb to the late 2010s). About the investigation overall: According to a later analysis, the 110 or so validation repertoires were produced on the same platform as the approximately 600 repertoires of the first cohort. The study was designed to test whether signatures of past pathogen exposure could be identified by cataloging public T cell receptors. Besides the first cohort of roughly 660 subjects, a separate validation cohort made up of about 120 different subjects was used. High-throughput TCR immunosequencing, statistical association of individual TCRs with disease status, and machine learning were combined to predict cytomegalovirus infection status. Study-wide findings and limitations: In both the original and validation cohorts, the classifier was reported to diagnose cytomegalovirus status with high specificity and sensitivity. In a later analysis, TCRs clustered in the first cohort were found to also tend to co-occur in the approximately 120 validation repertoires, with 94% of cluster scores above 0. In vitro tests confirmed that a few of the cytomegalovirus-associated TCR beta chains recognize cytomegalovirus antigens. Most TCR sequences were observed very rarely across donors, whereas some public TCRs were present in many individuals. It was suggested by the authors that the approach could potentially be generalized to other disease states and immunological phenotypes. The study gave a list of over 150 TCR beta chains associated with cytomegalovirus. A later analysis had no HLA typing for the validation cohort, so co-occurrence there was scored across all 120 repertoires.

The CDR3 runs 13 amino acids, cysteine and phenylalanine included. Only CDR3 DNA remains: 39 bases, in frame from the first base. According to the germline V gene, CDR1 reads MNHEY and CDR2 reads SVGAGI. The junction carries 10 bases between V and J, which are trimmed by 2 bases and 6 bases respectively. The donors were included in the validation cohort of 130 or so subjects, a group kept apart from the approximately 690-subject first cohort. Libraries came from the immunoSEQ multiplex PCR assay. As for the authors' bioinformatics: A statistical classification framework was developed to diagnose cytomegalovirus status using the catalog of TCR beta chain sequences. As stored in TCRdb, this immuneACCESS dataset retains in-frame rearrangements with V and J assigned. A fraction of the clones does not appear; measured against another copy, unresolved V genes explain less than half of the discrepancy, and the remainder lacks a known reason. The V and J calls and clone size were taken over from that table, and D and trimming were inferred from the DNA. The sample data list roughly 190,000 clones, and more than 75% of these were observed just once. 6% to 8.5% of the sample lies in the top ten.

Sequencing used PBMCs. The clonotype comes from a man aged 30 to 45 in good health and CMV-seropositive. The rearrangement joined TRBV6-5 to TRBJ1-1; the D gene lacks a confident call. The CDR3 region reads CASSYQTWAEAFF. In nucleotide form, the sequence is TGTGCCAGCAGTTACCAAACTTGGGCTGAAGCTTTCTTT.